This T cell receptor (beta chain) was observed in a study of blood T cell repertoires in COVID-19. Overall study context: Both acute and convalescent COVID-19 samples were obtained from the United States, Italy and Spain. PBMCs, B-cell-depleted T cells, or T cells provided the cDNA or gDNA that made up the material.

Each participant's cohort was designated according to participant-reported clinical history. Cohort 3 recovered donors had two negative PCRs, clearance, or symptom resolution. Germline lookup yields CDR1 SNHLY and CDR2 FYNNEI. V lost 6 bases and J 4 bases, leaving 16 bases between the germline ends. This CDR3 is 15 amino acids long. Clones were read by immunoSEQ multiplex PCR, and TCRdb kept only the in-frame ones, dropping some. The sample includes more than 300,000 clones, more than 75% of them seen just once. This receptor was taken from a woman aged 18-35 years who had recovered from COVID-19. The genes are TRBV2 and TRBJ1-5; possibly TRBD1 for D (5 bases). Material for sequencing was PBMCs or T cells enriched from blood (not recorded which). The CDR3 coding sequence is TGTGCCAGCAGCGAAACGGGGGTCGGGAATCAGCCCCAGCATTTT. Its translation is CASSETGVGNQPQHF.